A single T cell receptor (beta chain) is shown here with its context. Its target is not known. These data originate in a study of T cell repertoires in cytomegalovirus infection. Study as a whole: Selected CMV epitopes included recently identified HLA-C-restricted ones as well as well-studied HLA-B-restricted ones. Public TCR beta signatures marked donors with CMV infection and the matching HLA.

Each CDR3 protein is one row after TCRdb ran MiXCR on the reads. Among about 830,000 distinct CDR3 sequences, approximately 29% were seen once, and the ten largest hold roughly 12%. The study's findings and limits: HLA-C-restricted TCR beta clonotypes specific for CMV led the ex vivo response. Summed public TCR beta family frequency identified CMV carriers bearing the relevant HLA.

CDR1 is MNHEY, CDR2 SMNVEV, per germline (reference sequence). The CDR3 runs 13 residues. V dropped 5 bases and J dropped 12; count of bases not matched to a gene: 8. The V and J genes are TRBV27 and TRBJ1-2; TRBD1 agrees at 11 bases. Sequenced here: cultured CD8+ T cells from PBMCs, sampled from culture after CMV antigen stimulation. This clonotype was obtained from a human donor in good health (CMV status not recorded). Some clones in this sample may be carry-over from other donors' samples. The CDR3, as DNA: TGTGCCAGCAGTACCCCGGGACAGGGGGGAAACACCTTC. As protein: CASSTPGQGGNTF.